This T cell receptor beta chain was sequenced in a study of blood T cell repertoires in COVID-19. The wider study: COVID-19 samples collected from the United States, Italy and Spain covered acute and convalescent phases. PBMCs, B-cell-depleted T cells, or T cells provided the cDNA or gDNA that made up the material.

The authors' processing: Reference gene primer amplification in the assay estimated nucleated cell counts. Sequenced by immunoSEQ multiplex PCR; TCRdb stores in-frame clones only, minus some. From that table come the V and J calls and clone size; the DNA was used to work out D and trimming. The sample lists fewer than 250,000 clones; 84% were seen once. CDR1 is ENHRY and CDR2 is SYGVKD in the germline V gene. J was trimmed by 0 bases and V by 2 bases; bases with no gene match: 1. The length of the CDR3 is 17 residues. The specimen was peripheral blood. The V call is TRBV10-3, the J call TRBJ2-6, with 10 bases matching TRBD2. The clonotype was recovered from a man between 50 and 59 years old with acute or convalescent COVID-19. As DNA, the CDR3 is TGTGCCATCAGTGAGACTAGCGGGACCTCTGGGGCCAACGTCCTGACTTTC. Encoded protein: CAISETSGTSGANVLTF.